Only a few counts were recorded for the clone carrying this TCR beta chain. Antigen specificity is unknown. The data belong to a study of immune cell composition in non-small cell lung cancer. In the study overall: Most cases were lung adenocarcinoma or squamous cell carcinoma. General study findings and limits: Dominant in vivo tumour-associated clones were not shown to share tumour-reactive sequences. Tumour TCR-beta clonality was not significantly tied to smoking pack-years.

Libraries were prepared by immunoSEQ multiplex PCR; TCRdb keeps only in-frame clonotypes and omits some of them. The sample records 8,500 to 9,500 clones, 70% to 80% being singletons. V shed 0 bases, J shed 7 bases, and the junction held 6 bases outside the gene matches. Germline V gene lookup returns CDR1 MNHNS and CDR2 SASEGT. This CDR3 region has 15 residues. The normal lung sample lay at least 3 cm, and maximally far, from the tumour. The sequence derives from a human donor with non-small cell lung cancer. The chain uses TRBV6-1 and TRBJ2-1; TRBD2 agrees at 7 bases. Sequencing input: non-adjacent lung tissue. CDR3 loop: CASSEAAGLGNEQFF. CDR3 DNA: TGTGCCAGCAGTGAAGCGGCCGGACTAGGGAATGAGCAGTTCTTC.